Following are 31 T cell receptor beta chains from one sample sequenced in a study of neurological immune-mediated disorders (dated by TCRdb to about 2019). Libraries were prepared through 5' RACE. Sequencing used an Illumina HiSeq 2500. TCRdb took the public reads, trimmed them with fastp at Q25, ran MiXCR for clone calling and kept in-frame beta chains. Rows matching on CDR3 protein sequence are summarized as one entry with the most common DNA and genes. A total of about 46,000 distinct CDR3 sequences appear in this sample, roughly 2% of them only once. Of the sample, around 2% is held by the ten largest clones. The specimen was PBMCs. The source of these receptors is a woman in her thirties or forties with multiple sclerosis.

Ten or more counts support this clonotype. V gene TRBV20-1 combines with J gene TRBJ1-4; D uncertain. The CDR3 sequence is 13 residues long. V was pared by 5 bases and J by 8 bases, with 15 bases between. The germline V gene has CDR1 DFQATT and CDR2 SNEGSKA (reference sequence). The CDR3 spells CSAPTASAEKLFF. DNA for the CDR3: TGCAGTGCTCCTACTGCATCCGCGGAAAAACTGTTTTTT.

Ten or more counts support this clonotype. The genes are TRBV6-2 or TRBV6-3 and TRBJ2-7, with D perhaps given as TRBD1 or TRBD2 (6 bases each). Germline lookup yields CDR1 MNHEY and CDR2 SVGEGT. V was trimmed by 7 bases and J by 6 bases, leaving 16 bases between them. CDR3 length equals 13 residues. The CDR3 loop is CASTYGGRLEQYF. CDR3 nucleotides: TGTGCCAGCACCTACGGGGGCCGCCTCGAGCAGTACTTC.

This clonotype has ten or more counts. This chain connects TRBV28 to TRBJ1-4; weak D call: TRBD1 (5 bases). Germline V CDR1 and CDR2: MDHEN, SYDVKM. Trimming cost V 2 bases and J 7 bases, with 17 bases left between them. This CDR3 spans 16 amino acids. The CDR3: CASSLPEQVLGEKLFF. The CDR3 DNA is TGTGCCAGCAGTTTACCCGAACAGGTGTTGGGTGAAAAACTGTTTTTT.

The sample holds many counts of this clonotype. CDR3 sequence reads: CASSLAGNEQFF. As DNA, the CDR3 is TGCGCCAGCAGCTTGGCGGGAAATGAGCAGTTCTTC. J is TRBJ2-1 and V is TRBV5-1; D might be TRBD2 (5 bases). V dropped 0 bases and J dropped 7 bases, with 5 bases sitting between them. The CDR3 runs to 12 residues. Germline V gives CDR1 SGHRS, CDR2 YFSETQ.

This clonotype was detected many times. J is TRBJ1-5 and V is TRBV20-1; 9 bases are shared with TRBD1. Germline values: CDR1 DFQATT, CDR2 SNEGSKA (reference sequence). Trimming removed 5 bases from V and 7 bases from J; junction bases left unmatched: 12. The CDR3 sequence is 15 residues long. In DNA, the CDR3 is TGCAGTGCTCGGGTCCGGACAGGGGTCGGCCAGCCCCAGCATTTT. Amino acids: CSARVRTGVGQPQHF.

In this sample, this clonotype turned up many times. The chain is built from TRBV12-3 or TRBV12-4 and TRBJ1-6; TRBD1 aligns across 8 bases. The CDR3 spans 14 residues. The trim removed 7 bases at V and 10 bases at J, leaving 9 bases unmatched. The CDR3 nucleotides read TGTGCCAGCACCCTTGGACAGGGACCGTCACCCCTCCACTTT. It yields the protein CASTLGQGPSPLHF.

This clonotype was observed many times. The chain combines TRBV20-1 with TRBJ1-6; D is unclear. The CDR3 covers 15 residues. The ends were cut back, 0 bases at V and 8 bases at J, with 14 bases in the middle. In germline, CDR1 is DFQATT, CDR2 SNEGSKA (reference sequence). The CDR3 sequence: CSARDLGGWDSPLHF. The CDR3 DNA is TGCAGTGCTAGAGATCTAGGCGGTTGGGATTCACCCCTCCACTTT.

This clonotype was seen ten or more times. The rearrangement links TRBV12-3 or TRBV12-4 to TRBJ1-5, with 7 bases matching TRBD1. V dropped 6 bases and J dropped 4; count of bases not matched to a gene: 9. The CDR3 consists of 15 residues. In nucleotides, the CDR3 is TGTGCCAGCAGCAGGACAGGCACAGATAATCAGCCCCAGCATTTT. Protein product: CASSRTGTDNQPQHF.

This clonotype was detected many times. This chain links TRBV20-1 with TRBJ2-1; 7 bases map to TRBD1. The CDR3 length is 14 residues. V lost 5 bases to trimming and J lost 2 bases; unmatched junction nucleotides: 6. Germline-derived CDR1 and CDR2 are DFQATT and SNEGSKA (reference sequence). CDR3 DNA: TGCAGTGCTGACAGGGTGGGACCCTACAATGAGCAGTTCTTC. It encodes CSADRVGPYNEQFF.

Ten or more counts support this clonotype. The chain links TRBV7-9 to TRBJ2-2; D unresolved. Trimming left V 3 bases short and J 2 bases short, with 7 bases between. This CDR3 has 14 residues. The germline CDR1 and CDR2 sequences are SEHNR and FQNEAQ (reference sequence). The CDR3 sequence is CASSFTDNTGELFF. In DNA, the CDR3 is TGTGCCAGCAGCTTCACTGATAACACCGGGGAGCTGTTTTTT.

This clonotype was counted at least ten times. A much larger clone differs by one base, so this may be a read error. The CDR3 carries no conserved terminal phenylalanine or tryptophan, so it likely arises from a read error. The V and J genes are TRBV5-5 and TRBJ1-1; tentatively, D is TRBD1 (6 bases). Deletions cut 6 bases from V and 1 base from J, with 10 bases between. CDR1 SGHKS and CDR2 YYEKEE come from the germline V gene (reference sequence). The CDR3 contains 13 residues. CDR3 protein: CASTRTENTEAFC. The CDR3 nucleotides are TGTGCCAGCACCCGGACAGAGAACACTGAAGCTTTCTGT.

This clonotype was seen ten or more times. This chain links TRBV6-5 with TRBJ2-4; D is unresolved. Trimming pared 2 bases from V and 8 bases from J, leaving 16 bases between. The CDR3 is 15 residues long. Per germline, CDR1 MNHEY and CDR2 SVGAGI. Here the CDR3 reads CASSYTPGPWDIQYF. CDR3 sequence (DNA): TGTGCCAGCAGTTACACCCCGGGCCCCTGGGACATTCAGTACTTC.

This clonotype was recorded at least ten times. J is TRBJ1-6 and V is TRBV5-1; D is undetermined. The CDR3 is made up of 12 amino acids. The ends were cut back, 0 bases at V and 9 bases at J, with 4 bases in the middle. Germline V gene lookup returns CDR1 SGHRS and CDR2 YFSETQ. DNA for the CDR3: TGCGCCAGCAGCTTGGACGGTTCACCCCTCCACTTT. The encoded protein is CASSLDGSPLHF.

This clonotype came up many times. The chain couples TRBV21-1 to TRBJ2-7; the D call in the table, TRBD2, was not verified against the DNA. TRBV21-1 is designated a pseudogene. The CDR3 sequence is 17 residues long. The CDR3 is CASSKEKNRSLWGEQYF. The CDR3, as DNA: TGTGCCAGCAGCAAAGAGAAGAACCGCTCCTTATGGGGCGAGCAGTACTTC.

This clonotype showed up many times. The J gene is TRBJ2-1, the V gene TRBV10-3; possible D gene TRBD2, 5 bases. The CDR3 spans 16 residues. CDR1 ENHRY and CDR2 SYGVKD come from the germline V gene. Trimming shortened V by 0 bases and J by 2 bases, and 11 bases separated the two germline ends. The CDR3 DNA reads TGTGCCATCAGTGAGTCAGAGGGAACAACCTACAATGAGCAGTTCTTC. Translated: CAISESEGTTYNEQFF.

This clonotype was detected ten times or more. The gene calls are TRBV7-9 and TRBJ1-2, with D possibly being TRBD1 (5 bases). Trimming left V 3 bases short and J 6 bases short, with 20 bases between. The CDR3 consists of 16 residues. Germline CDR1 and CDR2: SEHNR and FQNEAQ (reference sequence). The CDR3 coding sequence is TGTGCCAGCAGCTTGGGACTCTCTATCGGATCCGATGGCTACACCTTC. It encodes CASSLGLSIGSDGYTF.

The rearrangement uses TRBV20-1 and TRBJ2-4, with 7 bases aligning to TRBD1. Per germline, CDR1 DFQATT and CDR2 SNEGSKA (reference sequence). Trimming at V came to 7 bases and at J to 6 bases, leaving 0 bases not matched to a gene. The CDR3 extends over 10 amino acids. The CDR3: CSGDRNIQYF. The CDR3 DNA is TGCAGTGGGGACAGAAACATTCAGTACTTC.

This clonotype was detected ten times or more. The chain couples TRBV24-1 to TRBJ2-3, with 7 nucleotides matching TRBD1. This CDR3 spans 17 amino acids. V shed 5 bases, J shed 1 base, and the junction held 11 bases outside the gene matches. CDR1 and CDR2 (germline): KGHDR, SFDVKD. For the CDR3, the DNA is TGTGCCACCAGTGGGGTCGAGGGGGCGGACGGCACAGATACGCAGTATTTT. Translated, it gives CATSGVEGADGTDTQYF.

This clonotype was detected many times. The rearrangement links TRBV29-1 to TRBJ2-2; D remains ambiguous. CDR1 is SQVTM, CDR2 ANQGSEA, per germline. The CDR3 contains 15 residues. Trimming took 1 base from V and 6 from J, leaving 15 bases between them. The DNA of the CDR3 is TGCAGCGTTGAAGTGCCCTACAAGGCCCCCGGGGAGCTGTTTTTT. Its protein product is CSVEVPYKAPGELFF.

This clonotype was seen at least ten times. This chain connects TRBV20-1 to TRBJ2-3; unclear D gene. CDR1 and CDR2 (germline): DFQATT, SNEGSKA (reference sequence). The CDR3 has 11 residues. Trimming stripped 5 bases from V and 6 bases from J, with 9 bases between. In DNA form, the CDR3 reads TGCAGTGCTGCCCCGAGGGATACGCAGTATTTT. Translating it yields CSAAPRDTQYF.

The sample holds many counts of this clonotype. In nucleotides, the CDR3 is TGCAGCGTCTGGGGGGTCGGTGTTGACTATGGCTACACCTTC. Its protein is CSVWGVGVDYGYTF. The chain employs TRBV29-1 and TRBJ1-2, with a possible D match to TRBD1 (5 bases). CDR1 and CDR2 from the germline V gene are SQVTM and ANQGSEA. V shed 6 bases and J shed 3 bases, with 17 bases lying between them. This CDR3 has 14 residues.

This clonotype was recorded many times. The CDR3 here is CASGQGSFYGYTF. In DNA form, the CDR3 reads TGTGCCAGCGGGCAGGGCTCCTTCTATGGCTACACCTTC. The chain couples TRBV12-3 or TRBV12-4 to TRBJ1-2, with D perhaps matching TRBD1 (5 bases). The CDR3 extends over 13 amino acids. The V end was cut by 8 bases, the J end by 4 bases, with 14 bases between.

This clonotype was counted at least ten times. The gene calls are TRBV7-8 and TRBJ2-7; TRBD1 is a possible D gene (5 bases). The CDR3 runs to 15 residues. Trimming took off 5 bases at V and 0 bases at J, with 14 bases between the two ends. Germline V CDR1 and CDR2: SGHVS, FQNEAQ. The CDR3 nucleotides read TGTGCCAGCAGCCAAAACCGACAGAGCTCCTACGAGCAGTACTTC. Translating it yields CASSQNRQSSYEQYF.

This clonotype was recorded at least ten times. V is TRBV3-1 and J is TRBJ2-7, with D uncertain. Per germline, CDR1 LGHDT and CDR2 YNNKEL (reference sequence). The CDR3 contains 11 residues. V gave up 4 bases and J gave up 5 bases, with 6 bases separating them. The chain's CDR3 is CASSRTHEQYF. CDR3 nucleotide sequence: TGTGCCAGCAGCCGGACCCACGAGCAGTACTTC.

This clonotype was counted at least ten times. This sequence joins TRBV4-1 and TRBJ2-1; D is perhaps TRBD1 or TRBD2 (6 bases each). Deletions cut 4 bases from V and 6 bases from J, with 13 bases between. The germline gives CDR1 MGHRA, CDR2 YSYEKL. This CDR3 is 14 amino acids long. The CDR3 protein is CASSRLQGGNEQFF. The CDR3 nucleotides read TGCGCCAGCAGCCGCTTACAGGGAGGCAATGAGCAGTTCTTC.

The sample holds a few counts of this clonotype. The chain recombines TRBV12-3 or TRBV12-4 with TRBJ1-5; D remains ambiguous. The CDR3 loop spans 15 amino acids. The V end lost 2 bases, the J end lost 5 bases, and 13 bases lay between the germline ends. CDR3: CASSLLWSRDQPQHF. The CDR3 DNA sequence: TGTGCCAGCAGTTTATTATGGTCACGAGATCAGCCCCAGCATTTT.

This clonotype was observed many times. The rearrangement joins TRBV7-9 to TRBJ2-7, with 7 nucleotides matching TRBD1. The CDR3 contains 12 residues. J gave up 9 bases and V 6 bases, and 8 bases lay outside the gene matches. Germline assignment: CDR1 SEHNR and CDR2 FQNEAQ (reference sequence). In DNA, the CDR3 is TGTGCCAGCAGTCGTGGACAGGCTGGGCAGTACTTC. Protein sequence: CASSRGQAGQYF.

There are many counts of this clonotype. The V gene is TRBV2, the J gene TRBJ1-3, with TRBD1 matching 8 bases. The CDR3 contains 13 residues. The germline V gene encodes CDR1 SNHLY and CDR2 FYNNEI. V was clipped by 6 bases and J by 8 bases; unmatched bases: 6. This CDR3 is CASSLDRADTIYF. The CDR3 DNA reads as TGTGCCAGCAGCTTGGACAGGGCGGACACCATATATTTT. Using reference TRBV2 and TRBJ1-3 for the parts outside the CDR3, the full variable domain is EPEVTQTPSHQVTQMGQEVILRCVPISNHLYFYWYRQILGQKVEFLVSFYNNEISEKSEIFDDQFSVERPDGSNFTLKIRSTKLEDSAMYFCASSLDRADTIYFGEGSWLTVV.

This clonotype occurred many times. The genes are TRBV29-1 and TRBJ1-2; TRBD1 aligns across 7 bases. CDR1 and CDR2 (germline): SQVTM, ANQGSEA. The CDR3 is 13 amino acids. Trimming took 7 bases from V and 1 from J; bases not matched to a gene: 6. CDR3 sequence reads: CSDRRGLNYGYTF. The CDR3 nucleotides are TGCAGCGACCGAAGGGGGCTTAACTATGGCTACACCTTC.

This clonotype was picked up many times. The rearrangement joins TRBV7-2 to TRBJ2-7, with 9 bases fitting TRBD1. The CDR3 is made up of 14 amino acids. V was pared by 2 bases and J by 4 bases, with 3 bases of the junction left unmatched. CDR1 and CDR2 (germline): SGHTA, FQGNSA. In nucleotides, the CDR3 is TGTGCCAGCAGCTTAACAGGGGGCGGTTACGAGCAGTACTTC. Its protein product is CASSLTGGGYEQYF. The complete variable domain, with remaining parts taken from reference TRBV7-2 and TRBJ2-7, reads GAGVSQSPSNKVTEKGKDVELRCDPISGHTALYWYRQSLGQGLEFLIYFQGNSAPDKSGLPSDRFSAERTGGSVSTLTIQRTQQEDSAVYLCASSLTGGGYEQYFGPGTRLTVT.

V usage is TRBV2 and J usage is TRBJ2-5; D might be TRBD2 (5 bases). Deletions cut 7 bases from V and 6 bases from J, with 15 bases between. The CDR3 loop spans 13 amino acids. CDR1 and CDR2 (germline): SNHLY, FYNNEI. The CDR3 DNA reads as TGTGCCAGCACAGAGGGCGCAACGAAGACCCAGTACTTC. Encoded protein: CASTEGATKTQYF.